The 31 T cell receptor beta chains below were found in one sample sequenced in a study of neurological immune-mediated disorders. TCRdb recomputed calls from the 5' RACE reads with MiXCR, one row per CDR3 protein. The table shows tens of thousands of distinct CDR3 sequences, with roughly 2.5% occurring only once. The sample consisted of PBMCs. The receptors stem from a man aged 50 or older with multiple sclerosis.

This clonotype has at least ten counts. Here the CDR3 reads CASFRPEAGDNEQFF. The CDR3 bases are TGTGCCTCCTTTCGCCCGGAAGCGGGGGACAATGAGCAGTTCTTC. The chain uses TRBV10-3 and TRBJ2-1; 8 bases line up with TRBD2. There are 15 residues in the CDR3. The germline V gene encodes CDR1 ENHRY and CDR2 SYGVKD. V lost 11 bases and J lost 5; bases outside the gene matches: 14.

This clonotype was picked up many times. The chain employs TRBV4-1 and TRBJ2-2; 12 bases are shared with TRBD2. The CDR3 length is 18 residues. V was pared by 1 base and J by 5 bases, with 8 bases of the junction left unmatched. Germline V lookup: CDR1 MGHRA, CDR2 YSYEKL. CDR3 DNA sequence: TGCGCCAGCAGCCAAGTTTCTAGCGGGGGGGCAGGGACCGGGGAGCTGTTTTTT. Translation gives CASSQVSSGGAGTGELFF.

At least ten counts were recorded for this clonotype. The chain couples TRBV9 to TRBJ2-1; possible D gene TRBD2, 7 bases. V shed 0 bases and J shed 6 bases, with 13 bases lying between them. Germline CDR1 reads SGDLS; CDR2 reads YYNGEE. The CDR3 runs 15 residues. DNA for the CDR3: TGTGCCAGCAGCGTAGGTTGGGGGGGCCTCAATGAGCAGTTCTTC. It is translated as CASSVGWGGLNEQFF.

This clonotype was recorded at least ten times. DNA for the CDR3: TGCAGTGCTAGAGCGGTGACAGTGAACACTGAAGCTTTCTTT. It codes for CSARAVTVNTEAFF. This rearrangement joins TRBV20-1 to TRBJ1-1; D possibly corresponds to TRBD1 (5 bases). V lost 1 base and J lost 0, with 9 bases in between. The CDR3 consists of 14 residues. The germline CDR1 and CDR2 sequences are DFQATT and SNEGSKA (reference sequence).

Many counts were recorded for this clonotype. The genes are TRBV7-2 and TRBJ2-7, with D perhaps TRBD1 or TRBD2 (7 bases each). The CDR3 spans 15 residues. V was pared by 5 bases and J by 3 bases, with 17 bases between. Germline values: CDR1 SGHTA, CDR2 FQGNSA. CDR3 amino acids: CASSQSRGGGYEQYF. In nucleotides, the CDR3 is TGTGCCAGCAGCCAGAGCAGGGGGGGAGGCTACGAGCAGTACTTC.

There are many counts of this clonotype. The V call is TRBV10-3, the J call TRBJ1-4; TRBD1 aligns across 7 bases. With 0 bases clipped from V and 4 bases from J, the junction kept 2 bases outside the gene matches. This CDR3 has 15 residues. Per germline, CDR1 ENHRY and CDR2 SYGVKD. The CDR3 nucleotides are TGTGCCATCAGTGAGTCTTGGGACAGTAATGAAAAACTGTTTTTT. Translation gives CAISESWDSNEKLFF.

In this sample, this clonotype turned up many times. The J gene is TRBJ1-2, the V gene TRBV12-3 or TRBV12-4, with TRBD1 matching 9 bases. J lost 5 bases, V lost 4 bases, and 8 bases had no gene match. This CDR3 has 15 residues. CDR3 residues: CASSWDTGGAYGYTF. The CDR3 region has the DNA TGTGCCAGCAGTTGGGATACAGGGGGCGCTTATGGCTACACCTTC.

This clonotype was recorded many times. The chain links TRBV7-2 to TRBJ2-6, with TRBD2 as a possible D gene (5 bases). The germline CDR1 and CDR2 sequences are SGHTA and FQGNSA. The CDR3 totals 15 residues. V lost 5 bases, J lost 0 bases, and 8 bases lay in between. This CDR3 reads CASSPGNSGANVLTF. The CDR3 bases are TGTGCCAGCAGCCCCGGGAACTCTGGGGCCAACGTCCTGACTTTC.

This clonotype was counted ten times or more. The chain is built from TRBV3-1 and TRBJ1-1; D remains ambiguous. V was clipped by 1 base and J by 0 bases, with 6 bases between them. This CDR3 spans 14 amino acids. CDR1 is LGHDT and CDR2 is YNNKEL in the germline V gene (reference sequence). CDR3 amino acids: CASSQVALNTEAFF. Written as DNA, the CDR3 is TGTGCCAGCAGCCAAGTGGCCTTGAACACTGAAGCTTTCTTT. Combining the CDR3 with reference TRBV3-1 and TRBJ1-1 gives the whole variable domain DTAVSQTPKYLVTQMGNDKSIKCEQNLGHDTMYWYKQDSKKFLKIMFSYNNKELIINETVPNRFSPKSPDKAHLNLHINSLELGDSAVYFCASSQVALNTEAFFGQGTRLTVV.

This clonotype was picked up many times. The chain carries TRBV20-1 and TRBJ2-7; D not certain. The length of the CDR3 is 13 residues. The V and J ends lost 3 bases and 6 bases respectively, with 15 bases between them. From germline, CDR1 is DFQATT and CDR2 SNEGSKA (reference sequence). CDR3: CSASDDSGGEQYF. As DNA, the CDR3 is TGCAGTGCTAGTGACGATTCCGGCGGCGAGCAGTACTTC.

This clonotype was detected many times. The CDR3 spells CASSLGQPSGNTIYF. The CDR3 nucleotides read TGCGCCAGCAGCTTGGGGCAGCCCTCTGGAAACACCATATATTTT. V gene TRBV5-1 combines with J gene TRBJ1-3; D is ambiguous. The V and J ends lost 0 bases and 0 bases respectively, with 7 bases between them. The CDR3 has 15 residues. The germline V gene has CDR1 SGHRS and CDR2 YFSETQ.

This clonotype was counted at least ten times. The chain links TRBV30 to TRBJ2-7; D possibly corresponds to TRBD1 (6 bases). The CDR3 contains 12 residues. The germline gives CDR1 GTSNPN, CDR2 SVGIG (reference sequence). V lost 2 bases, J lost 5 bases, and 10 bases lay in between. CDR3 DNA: TGTGCCTGGAGTACAGGGACCCACGAGCAGTACTTC. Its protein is CAWSTGTHEQYF.

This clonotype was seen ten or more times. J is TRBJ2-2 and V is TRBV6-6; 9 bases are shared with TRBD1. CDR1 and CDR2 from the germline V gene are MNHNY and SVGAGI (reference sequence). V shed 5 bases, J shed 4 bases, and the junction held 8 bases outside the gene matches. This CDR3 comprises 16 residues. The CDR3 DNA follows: TGTGCCAGCAGTGACCGGGACAGGGAATTCACCGGGGAGCTGTTTTTT. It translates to CASSDRDREFTGELFF.

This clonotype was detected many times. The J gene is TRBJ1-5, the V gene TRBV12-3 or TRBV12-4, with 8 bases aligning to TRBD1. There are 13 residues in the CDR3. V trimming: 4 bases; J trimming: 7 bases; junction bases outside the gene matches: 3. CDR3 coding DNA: TGTGCCAGCAGTTGGACAGGGAAACAGCCCCAGCATTTT. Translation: CASSWTGKQPQHF.

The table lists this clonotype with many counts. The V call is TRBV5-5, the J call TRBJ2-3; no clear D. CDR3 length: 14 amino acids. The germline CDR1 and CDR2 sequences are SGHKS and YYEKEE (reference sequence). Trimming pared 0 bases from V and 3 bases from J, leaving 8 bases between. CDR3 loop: CASSLDVTTDTQYF. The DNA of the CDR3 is TGTGCCAGCAGCTTGGACGTTACTACAGATACGCAGTATTTT.

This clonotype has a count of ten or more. CDR3 in amino acids: CASSLRSPGYEQYF. For the CDR3, the DNA is TGTGCCAGCAGCCTTCGTTCCCCAGGCTACGAGCAGTACTTC. The chain has TRBV7-2 and TRBJ2-7; no firm D call. The CDR3 extends over 14 amino acids. Germline V gene sequence: CDR1 SGHTA, CDR2 FQGNSA. The V end lost 5 bases, the J end lost 3 bases, and 14 bases lay between the germline ends.

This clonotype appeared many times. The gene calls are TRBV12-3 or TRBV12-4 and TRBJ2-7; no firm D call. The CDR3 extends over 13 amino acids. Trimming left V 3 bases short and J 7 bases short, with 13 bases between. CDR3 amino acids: CASSLGRIIEQYF. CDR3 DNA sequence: TGTGCCAGCAGTTTGGGCAGGATTATTGAGCAGTACTTC.

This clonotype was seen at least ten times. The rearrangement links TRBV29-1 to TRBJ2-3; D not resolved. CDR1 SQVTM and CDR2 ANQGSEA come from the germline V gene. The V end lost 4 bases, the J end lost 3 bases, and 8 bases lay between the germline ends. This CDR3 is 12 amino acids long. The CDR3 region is CSVVVVTDTQYF. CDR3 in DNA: TGCAGCGTTGTGGTGGTAACAGATACGCAGTATTTT.

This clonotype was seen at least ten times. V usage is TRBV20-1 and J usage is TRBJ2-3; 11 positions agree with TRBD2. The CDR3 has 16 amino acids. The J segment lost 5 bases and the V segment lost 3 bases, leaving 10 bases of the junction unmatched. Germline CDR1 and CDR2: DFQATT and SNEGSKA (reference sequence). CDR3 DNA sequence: TGCAGTGCTAGGGCTAAACTAGCGGGGGTTGGAGATACGCAGTATTTT. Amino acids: CSARAKLAGVGDTQYF.

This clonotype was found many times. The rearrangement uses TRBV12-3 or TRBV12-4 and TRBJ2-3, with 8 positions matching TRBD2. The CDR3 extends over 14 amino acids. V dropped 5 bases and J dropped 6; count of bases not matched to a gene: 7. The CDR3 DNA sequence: TGTGCCAGCAGTAACGGGGGGGCCGCGGATACGCAGTATTTT. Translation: CASSNGGAADTQYF.

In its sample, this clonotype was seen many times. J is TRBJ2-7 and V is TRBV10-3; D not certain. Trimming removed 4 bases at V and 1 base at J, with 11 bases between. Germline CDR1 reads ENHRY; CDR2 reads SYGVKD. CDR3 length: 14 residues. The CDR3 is CAISGTLGSYEQYF. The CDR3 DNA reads TGTGCCATCAGTGGGACCTTGGGGTCCTACGAGCAGTACTTC.

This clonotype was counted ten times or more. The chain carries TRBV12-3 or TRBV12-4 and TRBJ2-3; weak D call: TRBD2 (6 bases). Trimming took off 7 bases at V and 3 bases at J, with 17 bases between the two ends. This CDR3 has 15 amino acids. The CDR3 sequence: CASTGLLATTDTQYF. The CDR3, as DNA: TGTGCCAGCACCGGCCTACTAGCTACTACAGATACGCAGTATTTT.

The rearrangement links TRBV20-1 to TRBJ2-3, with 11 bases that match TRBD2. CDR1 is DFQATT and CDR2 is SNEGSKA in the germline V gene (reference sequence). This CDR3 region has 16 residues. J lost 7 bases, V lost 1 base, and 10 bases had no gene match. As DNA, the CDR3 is TGCAGTGCTAGAGTCTGGATAGCGGGGGGGCCGAATACGCAGTATTTT. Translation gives CSARVWIAGGPNTQYF.

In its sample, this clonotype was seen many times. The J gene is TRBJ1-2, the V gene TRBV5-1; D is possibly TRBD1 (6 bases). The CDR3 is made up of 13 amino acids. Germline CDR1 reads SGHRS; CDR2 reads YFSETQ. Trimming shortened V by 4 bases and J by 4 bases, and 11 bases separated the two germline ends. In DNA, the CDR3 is TGCGCCAGCAGCGACCAGGGGCGCTATGGCTACACCTTC. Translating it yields CASSDQGRYGYTF.

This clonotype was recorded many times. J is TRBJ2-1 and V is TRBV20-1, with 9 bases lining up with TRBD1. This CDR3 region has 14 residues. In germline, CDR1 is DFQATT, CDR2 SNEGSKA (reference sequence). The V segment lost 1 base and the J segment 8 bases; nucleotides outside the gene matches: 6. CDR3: CSARAGTGRDEQFF. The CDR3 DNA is TGCAGTGCTAGAGCCGGGACAGGGAGGGATGAGCAGTTCTTC.

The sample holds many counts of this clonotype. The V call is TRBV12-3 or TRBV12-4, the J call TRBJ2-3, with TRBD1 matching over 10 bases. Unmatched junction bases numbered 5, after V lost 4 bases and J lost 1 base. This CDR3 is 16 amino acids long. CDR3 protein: CASSSGQGGRTDTQYF. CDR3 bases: TGTGCCAGCAGTTCCGGACAGGGGGGGCGCACAGATACGCAGTATTTT.

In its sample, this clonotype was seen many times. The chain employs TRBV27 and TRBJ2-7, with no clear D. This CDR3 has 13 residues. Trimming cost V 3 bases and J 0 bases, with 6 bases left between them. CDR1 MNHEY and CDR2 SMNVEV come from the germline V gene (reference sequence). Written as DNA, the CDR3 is TGTGCCAGCAGTTTTGGGATCTCCTACGAGCAGTACTTC. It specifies CASSFGISYEQYF.

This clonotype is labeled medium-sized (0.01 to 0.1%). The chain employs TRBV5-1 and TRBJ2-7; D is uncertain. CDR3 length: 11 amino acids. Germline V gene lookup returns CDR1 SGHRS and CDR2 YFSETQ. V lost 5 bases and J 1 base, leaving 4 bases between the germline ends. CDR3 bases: TGCGCCAGCAGTTCGTCCTACGAGCAGTACTTC. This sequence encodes CASSSSYEQYF.

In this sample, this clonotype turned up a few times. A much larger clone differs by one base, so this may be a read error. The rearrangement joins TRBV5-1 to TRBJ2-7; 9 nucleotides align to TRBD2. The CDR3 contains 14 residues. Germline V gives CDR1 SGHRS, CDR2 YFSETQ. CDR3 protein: CASSLAGTSYEKYF. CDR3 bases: TGCGCCAGCAGCTTGGCCGGGACTAGCTACGAGAAGTACTTC.

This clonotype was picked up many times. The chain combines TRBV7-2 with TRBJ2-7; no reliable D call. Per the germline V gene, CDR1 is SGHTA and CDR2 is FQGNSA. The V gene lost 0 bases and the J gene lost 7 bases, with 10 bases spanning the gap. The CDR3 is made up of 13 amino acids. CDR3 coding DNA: TGTGCCAGCAGCTTAGCCCTAGACTGGGAGCAGTACTTC. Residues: CASSLALDWEQYF.

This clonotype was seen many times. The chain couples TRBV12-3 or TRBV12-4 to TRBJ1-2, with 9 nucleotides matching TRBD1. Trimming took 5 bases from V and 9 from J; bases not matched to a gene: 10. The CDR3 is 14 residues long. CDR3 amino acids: CASSHHDRGGSYTF. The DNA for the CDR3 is TGTGCCAGCAGTCACCACGACAGGGGGGGAAGCTACACCTTC.